The 3 T cell receptor beta chains below come from one sample, sequenced in a study of cytomegalovirus exposure and HLA in healthy donors. PCR was performed using 60 Vbeta and 13 Jbeta primers. TCRdb's table, derived via immunoSEQ multiplex PCR, lists solely in-frame clones and lacks some. The table shows approximately 130,000 clones, with about 61% occurring only once. The sample was PBMCs. The receptor source for this set is a woman in her thirties or forties in good health and CMV-seronegative.

The genes are TRBV5-1 and TRBJ2-6; 8 bases align to TRBD1. Germline V lookup: CDR1 SGHRS, CDR2 YFSETQ. J lost 0 bases, V lost 3 bases, and 5 bases had no gene match. The length of the CDR3 is 17 residues. This chain's CDR3 is CASSSGQVNSGANVLTF. The CDR3 DNA follows: TGCGCCAGCAGCTCGGGACAGGTAAACTCTGGGGCCAACGTCCTGACTTTC.

This clone was picked up a small number of times. This chain links TRBV9 with TRBJ2-2; 14 nucleotides match TRBD2. In germline, CDR1 is SGDLS, CDR2 YYNGEE. V was pared by 4 bases and J by 4 bases, with 6 bases of the junction left unmatched. The CDR3 is 17 amino acids. The CDR3 DNA sequence: TGTGCCAGCAGCCTGACTAGCGGGGGGGCGGGCACCGGGGAGCTGTTTTTT. Encoded protein: CASSLTSGGAGTGELFF. Combining the CDR3 with reference TRBV9 and TRBJ2-2 gives the whole variable domain DSGVTQTPKHLITATGQRVTLRCSPRSGDLSVYWYQQSLDQGLQFLIQYYNGEERAKGNILERFSAQQFPDLHSELNLSSLELGDSALYFCASSLTSGGAGTGELFFGEGSRLTVL.

The chain combines TRBV5-6 with TRBJ1-1; 7 bases line up with TRBD1. Germline loops: CDR1 SGHDT, CDR2 YYEEEE. The CDR3 spans 16 residues. The V segment lost 2 bases and the J segment 1 base; nucleotides outside the gene matches: 8. CDR3 nucleotides: TGTGCCAGCAGCTTACTCAGGAACAGGGGGAACACTGAAGCTTTCTTT. Translating gives CASSLLRNRGNTEAFF.